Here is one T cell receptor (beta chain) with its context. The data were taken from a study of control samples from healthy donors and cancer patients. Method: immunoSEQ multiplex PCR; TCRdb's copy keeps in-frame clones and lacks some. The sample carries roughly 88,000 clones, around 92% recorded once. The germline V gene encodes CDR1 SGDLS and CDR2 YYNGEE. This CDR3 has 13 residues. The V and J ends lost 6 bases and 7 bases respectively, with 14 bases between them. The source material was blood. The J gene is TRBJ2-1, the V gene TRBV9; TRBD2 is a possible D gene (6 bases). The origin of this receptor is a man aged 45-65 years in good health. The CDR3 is CASNVQGGNEQFF. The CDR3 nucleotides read TGTGCCAGCAACGTGCAGGGAGGTAATGAGCAGTTCTTC.